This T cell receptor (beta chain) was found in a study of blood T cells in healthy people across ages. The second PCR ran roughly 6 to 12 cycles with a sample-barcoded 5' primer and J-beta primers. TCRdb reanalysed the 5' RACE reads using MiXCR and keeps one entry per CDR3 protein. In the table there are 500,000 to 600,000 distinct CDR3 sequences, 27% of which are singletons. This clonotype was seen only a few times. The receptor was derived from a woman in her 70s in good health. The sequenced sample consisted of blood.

For the CDR3, the DNA is TGTGCCAGCAGCGTGACTAGCGGGCTCACAGATACGCAGTATTTT. Protein: CASSVTSGLTDTQYF. This chain uses TRBV7-3 with TRBJ2-3; 10 bases map to TRBD2. The CDR3 runs 15 residues. Trimming removed 5 bases from V and 2 bases from J; junction bases left unmatched: 4. Germline assignment: CDR1 SGHTA and CDR2 FQGTGA.